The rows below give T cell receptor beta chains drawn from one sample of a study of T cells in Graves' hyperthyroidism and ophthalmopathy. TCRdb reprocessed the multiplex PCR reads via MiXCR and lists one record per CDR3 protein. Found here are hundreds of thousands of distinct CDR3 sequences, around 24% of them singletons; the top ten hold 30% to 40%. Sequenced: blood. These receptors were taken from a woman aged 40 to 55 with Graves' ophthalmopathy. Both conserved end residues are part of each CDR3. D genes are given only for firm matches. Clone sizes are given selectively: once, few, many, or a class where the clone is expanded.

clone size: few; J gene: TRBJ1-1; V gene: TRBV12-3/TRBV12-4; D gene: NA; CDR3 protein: CASSFNDMNTEAFF; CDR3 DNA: TGTGCCAGCAGTTTCAACGATATGAACACTGAAGCTTTCTTT
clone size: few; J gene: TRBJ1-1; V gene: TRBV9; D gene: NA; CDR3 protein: CASSVAGQGNTEAFF; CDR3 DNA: TGTGCCAGCAGCGTAGCTGGGCAGGGGAACACTGAAGCTTTCTTT
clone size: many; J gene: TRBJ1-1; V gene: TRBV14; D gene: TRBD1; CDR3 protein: CASSSRTGWTEAFF; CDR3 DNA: TGTGCCAGCAGCTCCCGGACAGGGTGGACTGAAGCTTTCTTT
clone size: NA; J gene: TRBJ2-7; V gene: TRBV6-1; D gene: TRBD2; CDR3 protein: CASSEREISYEQYF; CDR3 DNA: TGTGCCAGCAGTGAGCGGGAGATCTCCTACGAGCAGTACTTC
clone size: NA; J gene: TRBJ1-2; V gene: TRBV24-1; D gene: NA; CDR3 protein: CASKGTANYGYTF; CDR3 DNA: TGTGCCAGCAAGGGAACGGCTAACTATGGCTACACCTTC
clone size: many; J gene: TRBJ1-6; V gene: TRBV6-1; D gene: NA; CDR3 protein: CASRQSLNSPLHF; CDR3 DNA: TGTGCCAGCAGACAGAGCTTAAATTCACCCCTCCACTTT
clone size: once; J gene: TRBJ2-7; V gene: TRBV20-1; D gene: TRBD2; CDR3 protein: CSARSVAGIEQYF; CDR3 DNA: TGCAGTGCGAGATCCGTAGCGGGAATCGAGCAGTACTTC
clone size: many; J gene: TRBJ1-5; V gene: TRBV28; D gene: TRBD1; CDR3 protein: CASSQDRGRQPQHF; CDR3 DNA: TGTGCCAGCAGCCAGGACAGGGGGCGTCAGCCCCAGCATTTT
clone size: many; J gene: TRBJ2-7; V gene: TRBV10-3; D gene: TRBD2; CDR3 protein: CAISESASGTEQYF; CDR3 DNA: TGTGCCATCAGTGAGTCGGCTAGCGGGACTGAGCAGTACTTC
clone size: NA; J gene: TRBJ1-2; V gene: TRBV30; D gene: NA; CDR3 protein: CAWSSSSNYGYTF; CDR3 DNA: TGTGCCTGGAGTAGCAGCTCAAACTATGGCTACACCTTC
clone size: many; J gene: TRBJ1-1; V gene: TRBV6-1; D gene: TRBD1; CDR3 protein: CASSEPTGGNTEAFF; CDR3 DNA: TGTGCCAGCAGTGAGCCAACAGGGGGAAACACTGAAGCTTTCTTT
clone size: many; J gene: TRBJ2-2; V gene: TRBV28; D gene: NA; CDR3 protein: CASYQWGGELFF; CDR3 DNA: TGTGCCAGCTACCAGTGGGGCGGGGAGCTGTTTTTT
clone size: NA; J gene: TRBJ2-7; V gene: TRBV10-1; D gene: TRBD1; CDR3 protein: CASKLDRASYGQYF; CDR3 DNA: TGCGCCAGCAAGCTGGACAGGGCTTCCTACGGGCAGTACTTC
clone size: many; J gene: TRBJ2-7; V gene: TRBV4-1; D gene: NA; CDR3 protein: CASSQDGQGYYEQYF; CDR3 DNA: TGCGCCAGCAGCCAAGATGGGCAGGGGTACTACGAGCAGTACTTC
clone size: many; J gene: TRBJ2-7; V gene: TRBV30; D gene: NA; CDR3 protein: CAWDRAGPGEQYF; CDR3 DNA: TGTGCCTGGGATAGGGCAGGCCCAGGGGAGCAGTACTTC
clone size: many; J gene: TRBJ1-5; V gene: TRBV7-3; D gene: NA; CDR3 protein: CASSLKGVGANSYSNQPQHF; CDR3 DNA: TGTGCCAGCAGCTTAAAGGGGGTGGGCGCAAACAGTTATAGCAATCAGCCCCAGCATTTT
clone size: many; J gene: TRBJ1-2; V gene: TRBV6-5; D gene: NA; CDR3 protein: CASSLTRASHYGYTF; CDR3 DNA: TGTGCCAGCAGTTTGACCCGGGCTTCCCACTATGGCTACACCTTC
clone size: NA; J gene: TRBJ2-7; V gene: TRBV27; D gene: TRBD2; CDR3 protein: CASSASSGSKFYEQYF; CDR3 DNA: TGTGCCAGCAGTGCTTCTAGCGGGAGTAAATTCTACGAGCAGTACTTC
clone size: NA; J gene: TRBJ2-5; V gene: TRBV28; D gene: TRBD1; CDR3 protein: CASNPTGPQETQYF; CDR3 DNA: TGTGCCAGCAACCCGACAGGGCCCCAAGAGACCCAGTACTTC
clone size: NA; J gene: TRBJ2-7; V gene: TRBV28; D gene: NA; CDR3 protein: CASSPDSSPYEQYF; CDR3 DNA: TGTGCCAGCAGTCCCGACAGTTCCCCCTACGAGCAGTACTTC
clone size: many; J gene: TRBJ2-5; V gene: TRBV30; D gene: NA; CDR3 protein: CAWSVVSGEETQYF; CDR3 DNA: TGTGCCTGGAGTGTAGTGTCCGGGGAGGAGACCCAGTACTTC
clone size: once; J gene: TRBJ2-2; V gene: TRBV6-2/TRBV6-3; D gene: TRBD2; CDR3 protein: CASSYPRLAVNTGELFF; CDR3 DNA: TGTGCCAGCAGTTACCCCAGACTAGCGGTGAACACCGGGGAGCTGTTTTTT
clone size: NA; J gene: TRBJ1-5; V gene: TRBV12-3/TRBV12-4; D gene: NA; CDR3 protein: CASSSGGGGQPQHF; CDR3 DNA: TGTGCCAGCAGTTCCGGGGGCGGTGGTCAGCCCCAGCATTTT
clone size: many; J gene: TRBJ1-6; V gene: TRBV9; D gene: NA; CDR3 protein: CASSVGVYNSPLHF; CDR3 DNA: TGTGCCAGCAGCGTAGGGGTGTATAATTCACCCCTCCACTTT